This TCR beta chain was obtained from a study of blood T cell repertoires in COVID-19. Looking at the study overall: Sites across the United States, Italy and Spain contributed samples from acute and convalescent COVID-19. PBMCs, B-cell-depleted T cells, or T cells were the source of the cDNA or gDNA that made up the material.

The authors' processing: Amplified reference gene primers provided the basis for estimating nucleated cell counts. Assay: immunoSEQ multiplex PCR; the TCRdb copy retains only in-frame clones and omits some. D and trimming come from the DNA, and the V and J calls and clone size come from that table. The table includes 88,000 or so clones, 85% detected once. Trimming stripped 6 bases from V and 7 bases from J, with 13 bases between. CDR3 size: 13 residues. The receptor's source is a man in his 60s with acute or convalescent COVID-19. The sequenced sample consisted of peripheral blood. V gene TRBV12-3 or TRBV12-4 combines with J gene TRBJ1-5; D is undetermined. DNA for the CDR3: TGTGCCAGCAGGGTATCGCGAGGGCAGCCCCAGCATTTT. Protein sequence: CASRVSRGQPQHF.